The present entry profiles one T cell receptor (beta chain) with its context. Which antigen it targets is not known. The record has no base qualities; no much larger clone is one base away. The source of the sample is a study of vaccination effects on CD4 cells after COVID-19 (dated 2022 in TCRdb). In the study overall: The ViraFEST assay stimulated PBMC with viral peptide pools and then used TCR sequencing to identify antigen-specific CD4+ T cell clonotypes by expansion. Each participant got two doses of an mRNA SARS-CoV-2 vaccine, either BNT162b2 or mRNA-1273. Pre-vaccine samples from two convalescent patients were drawn 16 days and one week before the first dose, 142 and 148 days after COVID-19 diagnosis. Some 1.9 million PBMC per well were cultured with 9 to 10 ug/ml peptides in IMDM containing around 4.6% human AB serum, about 9 IU/ml IL-2 and gentamicin. SARS-CoV-2 spike-specific CD4+ TCR repertoires were compared before and after mRNA vaccination in COVID-19 convalescent patients and in infection-naive vaccine recipients. A total of 10 COVID-19 convalescent patients and several SARS-CoV-2-naive healthy vaccine recipients were included in the full study. Cultures from other donors in the study were sequenced with the Oncomine TCR Beta short-read assay on an Illumina iSeq 100. Broader findings and caveats from the paper: Only a small number of convalescent patients were included, and no early post-infection timepoints were available, which limited the study. For convalescent patients, new clones induced by the vaccine made up most of the post-vaccine spike-reactive repertoire, and these new clones were largely distinct from the clones induced by infection. At late post-vaccination timepoints, both infection-induced and vaccine-induced clones showed marked clonal contraction, consistent with waning T cell responses.

CDR1 and CDR2 were assigned from the germline V gene as KGHSH and LQKENI. Counted from cysteine to phenylalanine, this CDR3 has 15 amino acids. Only the CDR3 region is kept as DNA, spanning 45 bases read in frame from base 1. Trimming removed 4 bases from V and 0 bases from J, leaving 11 bases between the germline ends. After more than nine days of culture, CD4+ T cells were isolated with the EasySep CD4+ T cell isolation kit. Convalescent patients had PCR-confirmed SARS-CoV-2 infection between March and December 2020, before Alpha, Beta and Delta variants emerged in the United States. On days 3 and 7, half of the culture medium was replaced with fresh IL-2-containing medium. Unless noted otherwise, every peptide stimulation condition was cultured in triplicate wells. Using Ficoll-Paque Plus gradient centrifugation, PBMC were separated from whole blood and then either used fresh or cryopreserved at -140C. Genomic DNA was extracted from cultured CD4+ T cells with the QIAamp micro DNA kit.

The library was produced with the immunoSEQ multiplex PCR assay. DNA from the cultured, isolated CD4+ T cells was subjected to TCR beta CDR3 sequencing. On the authors' methods: Non-productive TCR sequences were discarded, and reads were trimmed to the CDR3 region, with only CDR3s of 7 or more amino acids retained. The MANAFEST web app was used to identify antigen-specific clonotypes by comparing expansion in peptide wells with expansion in reference cultures. To be called positive, a clone needed expansion at FDR<0.05 compared with the reference and with all other wells, an odds ratio greater than 5, and a frequency greater than 0.1% in two replicate wells. A clonotype was defined as cross-reactive if the clonotype was significantly expanded both in SARS-CoV-2 spike wells and in at least one common cold coronavirus spike condition. CDR3 similarity was assessed by Levenshtein distance with the stringdist R package, and unrooted trees were built with ape in R 3.6.1. Drawn from immuneACCESS, this table holds only the in-frame rearrangements with V and J called that TCRdb kept. Clones are partly lost; checked studies trace under half to an unresolved V gene and leave the rest unexplained. D and trimming come from the DNA, and the V and J calls and clone size come from that table. The table for this sample lists about 46,000 clones; 70% to 75% of them were counted only once. The ten largest clones represent 8.5% to 10% of the sample.

The V and J segments used are TRBV18 and TRBJ2-3; the D gene cannot be resolved reliably. This TCR was recovered from a human donor who had a prior SARS-CoV-2 infection. The sample was CD4+ T cells from PBMCs cultured without peptide, taken before COVID-19 vaccination. The nucleotide sequence reads as follows: TGTGCCAGCTCACGCAGAAGTACTAGCACAGATACGCAGTATTTT. It encodes CASSRRSTSTDTQYF.